This T cell receptor (beta chain) was sequenced during a study of CXCR3-negative and CXCR3-positive naive CD8 T cells. Study results and caveats: Because surface CD5 did not distinguish the naive subsets, TCR strength was inferred from TRB CDR3 properties. Once cells were cryopreserved, CXCR3 expression went down partly, and most assays used fresh PBMCs. In naive cells, CXCR3-negative and CXCR3-positive subsets had similar TRBV-TRBJ usage; memory cells differed. Greater hydrophobicity was found in TRB CDR3s of CXCR3-positive naive cells than of CXCR3-negative naive cells.

With respect to this clonotype: The antigen is unknown.

The germline CDR1 and CDR2 sequences are ENHRY and SYGVKD. This CDR3 contains 16 residues. CD45RO-CCR7+CD27+CD95- defined naive CD8+ T cells. TRB cDNA was prepared as libraries by UMI-labeled 5' RACE. TCRdb processed the 5' RACE reads again and assigns one entry to each CDR3 protein, with no DNA. This table lists over 50,000 distinct CDR3 sequences. The sequencing sample was made of naive CXCR3+ CD8+ T cells from blood. Subset defined: CD45RO-CCR7+CD27+CD95- naive CD8+ T cells expressing CXCR3 (TNR3+). This TCR came from a human donor in good health. Some clones in this sample may be carry-over from other donors' samples. This rearrangement joins TRBV10-3 to TRBJ2-3; TCRdb's D gene call, TRBD1, goes unchecked for lack of DNA. The chain's CDR3 is CAISEAGQGPRDTQYF.